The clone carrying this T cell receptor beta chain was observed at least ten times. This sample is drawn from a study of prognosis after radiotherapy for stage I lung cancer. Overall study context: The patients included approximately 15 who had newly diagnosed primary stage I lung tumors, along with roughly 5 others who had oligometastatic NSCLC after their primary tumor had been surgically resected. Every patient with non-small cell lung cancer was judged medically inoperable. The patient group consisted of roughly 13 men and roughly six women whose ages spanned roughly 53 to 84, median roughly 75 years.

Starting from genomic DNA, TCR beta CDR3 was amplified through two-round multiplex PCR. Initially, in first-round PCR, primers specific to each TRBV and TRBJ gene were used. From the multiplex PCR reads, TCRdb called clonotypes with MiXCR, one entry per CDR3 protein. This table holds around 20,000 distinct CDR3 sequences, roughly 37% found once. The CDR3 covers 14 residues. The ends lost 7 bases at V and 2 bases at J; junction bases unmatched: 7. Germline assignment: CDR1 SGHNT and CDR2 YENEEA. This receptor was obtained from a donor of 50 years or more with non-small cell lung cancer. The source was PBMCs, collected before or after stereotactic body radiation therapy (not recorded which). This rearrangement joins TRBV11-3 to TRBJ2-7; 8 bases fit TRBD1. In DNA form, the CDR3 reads TGTGCCAGCACCTCGCCGGACAGGGCCTACGAGCAGTACTTC. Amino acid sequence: CASTSPDRAYEQYF. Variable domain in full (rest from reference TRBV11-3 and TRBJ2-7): EAGVVQSPRYKIIEKKQPVAFWCNPISGHNTLYWYLQNLGQGPELLIRYENEEAVDDSQLPKDRFSAERLKGVDSTLKIQPAELGDSAVYLCASTSPDRAYEQYFGPGTRLTVT.